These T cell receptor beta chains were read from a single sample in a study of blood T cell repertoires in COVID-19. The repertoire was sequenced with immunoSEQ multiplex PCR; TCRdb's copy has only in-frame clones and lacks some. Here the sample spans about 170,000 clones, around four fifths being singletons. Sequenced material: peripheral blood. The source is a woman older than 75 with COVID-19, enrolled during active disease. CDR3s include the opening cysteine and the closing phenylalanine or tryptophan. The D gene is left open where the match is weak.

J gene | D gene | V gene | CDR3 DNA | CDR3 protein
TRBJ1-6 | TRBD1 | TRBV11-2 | TGTGCCAGCGGACAGGGGTTGATTTTTCCCCTCCACTTT | CASGQGLIFPLHF
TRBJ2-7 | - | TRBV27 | TGTGCCAGCAGGGGGCTCCACGAGCAGTACTTC | CASRGLHEQYF
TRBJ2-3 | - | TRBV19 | TGTGCCAGTAGTATCCGGGACAATACGCAGTATTTT | CASSIRDNTQYF
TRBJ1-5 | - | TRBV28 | TGTGCCAGCAGTTTAGAGAGCCCCAATCAGCCCCAGCATTTT | CASSLESPNQPQHF
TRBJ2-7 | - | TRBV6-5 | TGTGCCAGCACGAGAGCCCAACAGATCTACGAGCAGTACTTC | CASTRAQQIYEQYF
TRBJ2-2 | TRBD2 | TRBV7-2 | TGTGCCAGCAGCCCTGGACTAGCGGGGAGGGCCGGGGAGCTGTTTTTT | CASSPGLAGRAGELFF
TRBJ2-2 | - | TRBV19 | TGTGCCAGTAGAAGTCCCCCTCAGGCCGGGGAGCTGTTTTTT | CASRSPPQAGELFF
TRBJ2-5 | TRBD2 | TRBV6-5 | TGTGCCAGCAGTCCAAACGGGGGGGAGACCCAGTACTTC | CASSPNGGETQYF
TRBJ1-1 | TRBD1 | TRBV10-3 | TGTGCCATCAGTGAGGCGGAAGACAGGGGGACTGAAGCTTTCTTT | CAISEAEDRGTEAFF
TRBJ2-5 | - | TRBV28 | TGTGCCAGCAGTATTAGCGGAACTGTCCAAGAGACCCAGTACTTC | CASSISGTVQETQYF
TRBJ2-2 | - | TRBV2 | TGTGCCAGCAGTGCAGGGCGCACCGGGGAGCTGTTTTTT | CASSAGRTGELFF
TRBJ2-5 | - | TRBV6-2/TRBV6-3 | TGTGCCAGCAGTCCCTGGAGGAGGGAGACCCAGTACTTC | CASSPWRRETQYF
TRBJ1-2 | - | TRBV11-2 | TGTGCCAGCAGCCAGTTACCCGGGACTCACTATGGCTACACCTTC | CASSQLPGTHYGYTF